This record concerns one TCR beta chain sequence. Its antigen is unidentified. A CD45RA+ naive subset and a CD45RA-negative memory subset were split from CD4+ cells. These data originate in a study of shared clonotypes between healthy human individuals. Study-level information: CD4 naive and CD4 memory each took three plates per donor, while CD8 naive took two and CD8 memory one.

Here immunoSEQ multiplex PCR was the method, and the copy in TCRdb shows in-frame clones only, minus some. The table has about 1.1 million clones, 70% to 85% seen once; the top ten hold 0.89%. The CDR3 has 15 amino acids. J lost 6 bases, V lost 4 bases, and 6 bases had no gene match. Germline assignment: CDR1 MDHEN and CDR2 SYDVKM. Study findings and constraints: Rarefaction showed sorted-subset sequencing was incomplete despite large depth. Clonotype sharing across several donors was observed for about 5.5% of naive CD4 clonotypes.

The chain employs TRBV28 and TRBJ2-2, with 9 nucleotides matching TRBD1. Sample: memory CD4+ T cells from PBMCs. Specified subset: CD45RA-negative fraction. This sequence was found in a man younger than 35 in good health. Some clones in this sample may be carry-over from other donors' samples. CDR3 loop: CASSSNRGRAGELFF. DNA for the CDR3: TGTGCCAGCAGTTCTAACAGGGGGCGAGCCGGGGAGCTGTTTTTT.